This entry lists 17 T cell receptor beta chains sequenced from one sample in a study of blood T cell repertoires in COVID-19. Here immunoSEQ multiplex PCR was the method, and the copy in TCRdb shows in-frame clones only, minus some. The sample shows roughly 100,000 clones, around 79% of them seen only once. Source material: peripheral blood. All receptors come from a woman at least 80 years old with acute or convalescent COVID-19.

This chain uses TRBV27 with TRBJ2-2; 8 positions match TRBD1. CDR3 length: 16 residues. The V and J ends lost 2 bases and 7 bases, in that order; junction bases with no gene match: 9. Germline CDR1 MNHEY, CDR2 SMNVEV (reference sequence). The CDR3 is CASSLGSGGGNGELFF. DNA for the CDR3: TGTGCCAGCAGTTTAGGATCAGGGGGCGGTAACGGGGAGCTGTTTTTT.

The chain recombines TRBV6-6 with TRBJ1-2, with 7 bases matching TRBD1. V was pared by 0 bases and J by 3 bases, with 1 base of the junction left unmatched. This CDR3 contains 14 residues. Germline CDR1 reads MNHNY; CDR2 reads SVGAGI (reference sequence). CDR3 in amino acids: CASSYSRGDYGYTF. The CDR3 DNA follows: TGTGCCAGCAGTTACTCCAGGGGGGACTATGGCTACACCTTC.

V gene TRBV28 combines with J gene TRBJ2-1; TRBD1 aligns across 10 bases. Germline assignment: CDR1 MDHEN and CDR2 SYDVKM. V lost 8 bases and J lost 6; bases outside the gene matches: 10. This CDR3 spans 15 amino acids. The CDR3 loop is CASSAPGQGTNEQFF. The CDR3 region has the DNA TGTGCCAGCTCCGCTCCGGGACAGGGGACCAATGAGCAGTTCTTC.

The chain uses TRBV5-1 and TRBJ1-2; 7 bases are shared with TRBD1. The V gene's germline CDR1 is SGHRS and CDR2 YFSETQ. The CDR3 has 17 residues. V lost 7 bases, J lost 0 bases, and 15 bases stayed unmatched. The DNA for the CDR3 is TGCGCCAGCGCGCTCCAAAGCCGACAGGGCGCTAACTATGGCTACACCTTC. Protein: CASALQSRQGANYGYTF.

The V and J genes are TRBV2 and TRBJ2-2; 9 bases fit TRBD1. With V trimmed by 7 bases and J by 5 bases, 8 bases remained unmatched. CDR1 and CDR2 (germline): SNHLY, FYNNEI. CDR3 size: 15 residues. The CDR3 sequence is CASNRGQGCTGELFF. The CDR3 DNA is TGTGCCAGCAACCGGGGACAGGGTTGTACCGGGGAGCTGTTTTTT.

The gene calls are TRBV3-1 (or the pseudogene TRBV3-2) and TRBJ1-2; no reliable D call. Germline values: CDR1 LGHDT, CDR2 YNNKEL (reference sequence). V was pared by 3 bases and J by 4 bases, with 6 bases between. The CDR3 covers 12 residues. The CDR3 DNA follows: TGTGCCAGCAGCCATCGTTCCTATGGCTACACCTTC. Amino acid sequence: CASSHRSYGYTF.

The chain links TRBV5-5 to TRBJ1-5; TRBD1 matches 9 bases. The CDR3 covers 14 residues. Looked up from germline, CDR1 is SGHKS and CDR2 is YYEKEE (reference sequence). With 3 bases clipped from V and 7 bases from J, the junction kept 5 bases outside the gene matches. In DNA, the CDR3 is TGTGCCAGCAGCTGGGGACAGGGAGTCCAGCCCCAGCATTTT. It translates to CASSWGQGVQPQHF.

The chain has TRBV18 and TRBJ2-7; D is possibly TRBD1 (6 bases). The ends were cut back, 2 bases at V and 5 bases at J, with 10 bases in the middle. The CDR3 is made up of 13 amino acids. Per the germline V gene, CDR1 is KGHSH and CDR2 is LQKENI. The CDR3 DNA follows: TGTGCCAGCTCACCATCGAAGGGGGACGAGCAGTACTTC. It translates to CASSPSKGDEQYF.

The rearrangement uses TRBV18 and TRBJ2-1, with TRBD2 matching over 16 bases. The CDR3 contains 19 residues. The junction had 8 bases not matched to a gene; V was cut back by 3 bases and J by 3 bases. Germline V gives CDR1 KGHSH, CDR2 LQKENI. CDR3 in amino acids: CASSPRGTSGGAGYNEQFF. The CDR3 nucleotides are TGTGCCAGCTCACCGCGTGGGACTAGCGGGGGGGCAGGCTACAATGAGCAGTTCTTC.

The J gene is TRBJ2-3, the V gene TRBV3-1 (or the pseudogene TRBV3-2); 7 nucleotides agree with TRBD2. V dropped 5 bases and J dropped 5; count of bases not matched to a gene: 13. CDR1 and CDR2 (germline): LGHDT, YNNKEL (reference sequence). This CDR3 is built from 16 residues. In nucleotides, the CDR3 is TGTGCCAGCAGCTCTTTCCGGGCGGGAGTAGGAGATACGCAGTATTTT. Its protein is CASSSFRAGVGDTQYF.

In nucleotides, the CDR3 is TGTGCCAGCAGTTCGCAGGGGGGCACCACTGAAGCTTTCTTT. As protein: CASSSQGGTTEAFF. The chain employs TRBV6-2 or TRBV6-3 and TRBJ1-1; TRBD1 agrees at 7 bases. J was trimmed by 4 bases and V by 4 bases; bases with no gene match: 6. Germline loops: CDR1 MNHEY, CDR2 SVGEGT. CDR3 size: 14 residues.

This clone has just one count. The rearrangement uses TRBV11-2 and TRBJ1-1; D gene ambiguous. Germline assignment: CDR1 SGHAT and CDR2 FQNNGV. Trimming pared 4 bases from V and 0 bases from J, leaving 6 bases between. This CDR3 contains 13 residues. The CDR3 DNA reads as TGTGCCAGCAGCTATCAGATGAACACTGAAGCTTTCTTT. Translated: CASSYQMNTEAFF. The full variable domain, completed using reference TRBV11-2 and TRBJ1-1, is EAGVAQSPRYKIIEKRQSVAFWCNPISGHATLYWYQQILGQGPKLLIQFQNNGVVDDSQLPKDRFSAERLKGVDSTLKIQPAKLEDSAVYLCASSYQMNTEAFFGQGTRLTVV.

The chain combines TRBV19 with TRBJ2-1; D might be TRBD1 (5 bases). The CDR3 runs 18 residues. Trimming cost V 5 bases and J 4 bases, with 24 bases left between them. Germline values: CDR1 LNHDA, CDR2 SQIVND (reference sequence). DNA of the CDR3: TGTGCCAGTAGTCCCCCTCTGGGGTTAGCAGGGCCTTACAATGAGCAGTTCTTC. Protein sequence: CASSPPLGLAGPYNEQFF.

The chain uses TRBV6-5 and TRBJ1-1, with D unresolved. V was cut by 2 bases and J by 12 bases, with 7 bases left in between. The germline CDR1 and CDR2 sequences are MNHEY and SVGAGI. CDR3 length: 10 amino acids. This CDR3 reads CASSYDITFF. The CDR3 DNA follows: TGTGCCAGCAGTTACGACATCACTTTCTTT.

The chain links TRBV28 to TRBJ1-5, with D possibly matching TRBD1 (5 bases). Per the germline V gene, CDR1 is MDHEN and CDR2 is SYDVKM. The CDR3 length is 13 residues. V was trimmed by 5 bases and J by 4 bases, leaving 9 bases between them. The CDR3 is CASSRRGNQPQHF. In nucleotides, the CDR3 is TGTGCCAGCAGTCGTCGGGGGAATCAGCCCCAGCATTTT.

This clone was found once. This rearrangement joins TRBV11-2 to TRBJ2-3, with 9 nucleotides matching TRBD1. The CDR3 is 17 residues long. Germline CDR1 and CDR2: SGHAT and FQNNGV. V shed 1 base and J 3 bases; nucleotides not matched to a gene: 8. Here the CDR3 reads CASSLGMGTGSTDTQYF. In DNA, the CDR3 is TGTGCCAGCAGCTTAGGAATGGGGACAGGGAGTACAGATACGCAGTATTTT. Variable domain in full (rest from reference TRBV11-2 and TRBJ2-3): EAGVAQSPRYKIIEKRQSVAFWCNPISGHATLYWYQQILGQGPKLLIQFQNNGVVDDSQLPKDRFSAERLKGVDSTLKIQPAKLEDSAVYLCASSLGMGTGSTDTQYFGPGTRLTVL.

V is TRBV6-2 or TRBV6-3 and J is TRBJ2-7; D might be TRBD1 (6 bases). This CDR3 has 14 residues. Trimming cost V 5 bases and J 2 bases, with 13 bases left between them. Looked up from germline, CDR1 is MNHEY and CDR2 is SVGEGT. This CDR3 reads CASSVQGFTYEQYF. Here the CDR3 DNA reads TGTGCCAGCAGTGTGCAGGGGTTTACCTACGAGCAGTACTTC.